These 10 T cell receptor beta chains were sequenced from one sample in a study of CD8 T cell repertoires and HIV-1 epitope variants. The antigens these receptors bind are not known. The assay was immunoSEQ multiplex PCR, and TCRdb's table has in-frame clones only and misses some. The repertoire holds several thousand clones, with over 60% as singletons. Material for sequencing was cultured CD8+ T cells derived from PBMCs. These receptors were obtained from a male donor with HIV.

This rearrangement joins TRBV27 to TRBJ2-7, with D perhaps TRBD1 (5 bases). The germline CDR1 and CDR2 sequences are MNHEY and SMNVEV (reference sequence). With 8 bases removed from V and 2 bases from J, the gap between germline ends came to 13 bases. The CDR3 has 13 amino acids. The CDR3 here is CASRPTEAYEQYF. CDR3 nucleotides: TGTGCCAGCCGCCCGACAGAAGCCTACGAGCAGTACTTC.

The chain carries TRBV6-5 and TRBJ1-2; 7 bases line up with TRBD1. The CDR3 extends over 14 amino acids. V gave up 0 bases and J gave up 6 bases; unmatched junction bases: 4. Germline-derived CDR1 and CDR2 are MNHEY and SVGAGI. The CDR3 loop is CASSYSGTVDGYTF. CDR3 coding DNA: TGTGCCAGCAGTTACTCAGGGACAGTTGATGGCTACACCTTC.

Written as DNA, the CDR3 is TGTGCCATCAGTGAGTCGGTTTCGGGTACTGAAGCTTTCTTT. It encodes CAISESVSGTEAFF. The rearrangement uses TRBV10-3 and TRBJ1-1; D gene ambiguous. This CDR3 contains 14 residues. Trimming stripped 0 bases from V and 5 bases from J, with 10 bases between. The germline gives CDR1 ENHRY, CDR2 SYGVKD.

The chain uses TRBV21-1 and TRBJ2-1; TRBD2, the table's D call, was not compared with the DNA. TRBV21-1 is reported as a pseudogene. The CDR3 sequence is 15 residues long. CDR3 loop: CASSKEGLSYNEQFF. The CDR3 coding sequence is TGTGCCAGCAGCAAGGAGGGTCTCTCCTACAATGAGCAGTTCTTC.

This chain joins TRBV5-1 and TRBJ1-2; a possible D gene is TRBD1 (5 bases). Germline CDR1 SGHRS, CDR2 YFSETQ. The CDR3 loop spans 15 amino acids. The V end lost 1 base, the J end lost 6 bases, and 16 bases lay between the germline ends. The DNA for the CDR3 is TGCGCCAGCAGCTTGCCTGGACAAGAAAGACATGGCTACACCTTC. It codes for CASSLPGQERHGYTF.

This clone is medium-sized within its sample. The chain uses TRBV28 and TRBJ2-5; TRBD1 aligns across 8 bases. The germline V gene encodes CDR1 MDHEN and CDR2 SYDVKM. V shed 4 bases, J shed 1 base, and the junction held 5 bases outside the gene matches. The CDR3 has 15 amino acids. CDR3 DNA sequence: TGTGCCAGCAGTTCCCCGGACAGGGCCCAAGAGACCCAGTACTTC. Protein sequence: CASSSPDRAQETQYF.

This clone came up once. The chain is built from TRBV23-1 and TRBJ2-1; TRBD1 might be the D (5 bases). TRBV23-1 counts as an open reading frame of uncertain function. This CDR3 has 14 residues. The V end lost 7 bases, the J end lost 8 bases, and 18 bases lay between the germline ends. The CDR3 spells CASTKRGMCDEQFF. The CDR3 coding sequence is TGCGCCAGCACCAAAAGGGGCATGTGTGATGAGCAGTTCTTC.

The gene calls are TRBV7-2 and TRBJ2-7; 8 bases line up with TRBD2. The germline V gene has CDR1 SGHTA and CDR2 FQGNSA. The J segment lost 0 bases and the V segment lost 6 bases, leaving 7 bases of the junction unmatched. This CDR3 is built from 15 residues. CDR3 sequence: CASSSAGVSSYEQYF. CDR3 bases: TGTGCCAGCAGTTCAGCGGGGGTTTCCTCCTACGAGCAGTACTTC.

In this sample, this clone turned up a few times. This chain connects TRBV27 to TRBJ2-2; a possible D gene is TRBD1 (6 bases). The CDR3 is made up of 13 amino acids. Germline V gene data show CDR1 as MNHEY and CDR2 as SMNVEV (reference sequence). With 6 bases removed from V and 4 bases from J, the gap between germline ends came to 9 bases. CDR3 nucleotides: TGTGCCAGCAGCTTGGGGGCCACCGGGGAGCTGTTTTTT. Its translation is CASSLGATGELFF.

V is TRBV5-4 and J is TRBJ2-5, with TRBD2 matching 11 bases. V was pared by 2 bases and J by 2 bases, with 2 bases of the junction left unmatched. Germline V gene lookup returns CDR1 SGHNT and CDR2 YYREEE (reference sequence). The CDR3 contains 15 residues. Here the CDR3 DNA reads TGTGCCAGCAGCTTTTCTAGCGGGGGGCAAGAGACCCAGTACTTC. Encoded protein: CASSFSSGGQETQYF.